This passage covers 27 T cell receptor beta chains from one sample sequenced in a study of cytomegalovirus exposure and HLA in healthy donors. The PCR made use of 60 Vbeta and 13 Jbeta primers. Only in-frame clones appear in the TCRdb table, and some are missing; sequencing was by immunoSEQ multiplex PCR. The data contain fewer than 110,000 clones, around 66% of them singletons. Sequences were obtained from PBMCs. The receptors were gathered from a woman between 50 and 59 years old in good health and CMV-seronegative.

The rearrangement joins TRBV28 to TRBJ2-5; weak D call: TRBD2 (7 bases). The CDR3 is 15 amino acids. V lost 10 bases and J 0 bases, leaving 18 bases between the germline ends. Per germline, CDR1 MDHEN and CDR2 SYDVKM. In DNA form, the CDR3 reads TGTGCCACCCTCCTGGGGGGGGCTCACCAAGAGACCCAGTACTTC. It is translated as CATLLGGAHQETQYF.

The chain is built from TRBV27 and TRBJ2-2; 8 bases fit TRBD2. The CDR3 contains 15 residues. CDR1 is MNHEY and CDR2 is SMNVEV in the germline V gene (reference sequence). V shed 5 bases and J 3 bases; nucleotides not matched to a gene: 5. CDR3 loop: CASSPVTSDTGELFF. CDR3 in DNA: TGTGCCAGCAGTCCGGTGACTAGCGACACCGGGGAGCTGTTTTTT.

V is TRBV6-6 and J is TRBJ1-1; 8 bases line up with TRBD1. The germline CDR1 and CDR2 sequences are MNHNY and SVGAGI (reference sequence). Losses at the gene ends were 8 bases for V and 13 bases for J; bases not matched to a gene: 6. CDR3 length: 10 amino acids. CDR3 coding DNA: TGTGCCAGCGGAACAGGGGGAGGTTTCTTT. Its protein is CASGTGGGFF.

The V and J genes are TRBV28 and TRBJ1-3; D gene unclear. The CDR3 runs 14 residues. Trimming shortened V by 3 bases and J by 0 bases, and 6 bases separated the two germline ends. The V gene's germline CDR1 is MDHEN and CDR2 SYDVKM. The CDR3 protein is CASSLHSSGNTIYF. Here the CDR3 DNA reads TGTGCCAGCAGTTTGCATAGCTCTGGAAACACCATATATTTT.

The chain combines TRBV19 with TRBJ1-5; 7 nucleotides line up with TRBD1. After removal of 7 bases from V and 6 bases from J, the junction contained 9 bases not matched to a gene. The CDR3 loop spans 14 amino acids. Germline lookup yields CDR1 LNHDA and CDR2 SQIVND (reference sequence). The CDR3 sequence: CASTRQGDGQPQHF. The CDR3 DNA reads TGTGCCAGTACCCGACAGGGTGACGGTCAGCCCCAGCATTTT.

The chain has TRBV11-2 and TRBJ2-7; D not certain. Trimming left V 3 bases short and J 3 bases short, with 3 bases between. Germline assignment: CDR1 SGHAT and CDR2 FQNNGV. This CDR3 is 11 amino acids long. CDR3 in DNA: TGTGCCAGCAGCTTCAACTACGAGCAGTACTTC. It translates to CASSFNYEQYF.

The chain combines TRBV10-1 with TRBJ2-1; D is unresolved. This CDR3 contains 11 residues. From germline, CDR1 is WNHNN and CDR2 SYGVQD (reference sequence). The V gene lost 2 bases and the J gene lost 9 bases, with 5 bases spanning the gap. CDR3 loop: CASSERVEQFF. The CDR3 nucleotides are TGCGCCAGCAGTGAGCGGGTTGAGCAGTTCTTC.

This clone was seen more than once but under ten times. The chain combines TRBV2 with TRBJ1-5; tentatively, D is TRBD1 (5 bases). CDR3 size: 15 residues. CDR1 SNHLY and CDR2 FYNNEI come from the germline V gene. With 8 bases removed from V and 3 bases from J, the gap between germline ends came to 17 bases. This chain's CDR3 is CASRGGVASNQPQHF. The CDR3 DNA is TGTGCCAGCCGGGGGGGGGTTGCCTCCAATCAGCCCCAGCATTTT. Variable domain in full (rest from reference TRBV2 and TRBJ1-5): EPEVTQTPSHQVTQMGQEVILRCVPISNHLYFYWYRQILGQKVEFLVSFYNNEISEKSEIFDDQFSVERPDGSNFTLKIRSTKLEDSAMYFCASRGGVASNQPQHFGDGTRLSIL.

V is TRBV11-3 and J is TRBJ2-3; TRBD1 matches 7 bases. The J segment lost 4 bases and the V segment lost 6 bases, leaving 7 bases of the junction unmatched. This CDR3 contains 14 residues. The germline V gene has CDR1 SGHNT and CDR2 YENEEA. The CDR3 DNA follows: TGTGCCAGCAGGAGGGGGCTCGGTCCAGATACGCAGTATTTT. Translated, it gives CASRRGLGPDTQYF.

The chain recombines TRBV5-4 with TRBJ1-4, with D hard to call. This CDR3 is built from 14 residues. V lost 1 base to trimming and J lost 0 bases, with 4 bases between them. Germline assignment: CDR1 SGHNT and CDR2 YYREEE (reference sequence). CDR3 in DNA: TGTGCCAGCAGCTTGCGGGCAACTAATGAAAAACTGTTTTTT. The encoded protein is CASSLRATNEKLFF. Filled out from reference TRBV5-4 and TRBJ1-4, the complete variable domain reads ETGVTQSPTHLIKTRGQQVTLRCSSQSGHNTVSWYQQALGQGPQFIFQYYREEENGRGNFPPRFSGLQFPNYSSELNVNALELDDSALYLCASSLRATNEKLFFGSGTQLSVL.

This rearrangement joins TRBV25-1 to TRBJ1-3; 7 nucleotides match TRBD1. V lost 1 base to trimming and J lost 8 bases; unmatched junction nucleotides: 11. Germline CDR1 is MGHDK and CDR2 is SYGVNS. The CDR3 is made up of 16 amino acids. This CDR3 is CASSELPPTGKHTIYF. CDR3 DNA: TGTGCCAGCAGTGAATTGCCCCCGACAGGGAAGCACACCATATATTTT.

The chain carries TRBV5-6 and TRBJ2-2, with a weak D call TRBD1 (6 bases). Trimming took off 4 bases at V and 5 bases at J, with 18 bases between the two ends. Germline CDR1 reads SGHDT; CDR2 reads YYEEEE. The CDR3 sequence is 16 residues long. CDR3 residues: CASSPLGGLFTGELFF. DNA for the CDR3: TGTGCCAGCAGCCCCTTAGGGGGTTTGTTTACCGGGGAGCTGTTTTTT.

This clone was picked up a small number of times. The chain couples TRBV6-6 to TRBJ1-4; D possibly corresponds to TRBD1 (5 bases). The CDR3 consists of 15 residues. Germline CDR1 is MNHNY and CDR2 is SVGAGI (reference sequence). V was clipped by 1 base and J by 5 bases, with 11 bases between them. As DNA, the CDR3 is TGTGCCAGCAGTTACTTGGGGGGATCGAATGAAAAACTGTTTTTT. Translating it yields CASSYLGGSNEKLFF.

This sequence joins TRBV7-2 and TRBJ2-1; 11 nucleotides line up with TRBD2. With 2 bases clipped from V and 5 bases from J, the junction kept 14 bases outside the gene matches. The germline CDR1 and CDR2 sequences are SGHTA and FQGNSA. This CDR3 has 19 amino acids. In nucleotides, the CDR3 is TGTGCCAGCAGCTTACGTCCCAAAGGCCTAGCGGGAGGAAACAATGAGCAGTTCTTC. This sequence encodes CASSLRPKGLAGGNNEQFF.

In its sample, this clone was seen once. V gene TRBV10-3 combines with J gene TRBJ1-2; D unclear. V lost 3 bases to trimming and J lost 2 bases, with 10 bases between them. The CDR3 is made up of 14 amino acids. From germline, CDR1 is ENHRY and CDR2 SYGVKD. The CDR3 sequence is CAISDSTLNYGYTF. CDR3 nucleotide sequence: TGTGCCATCAGTGACAGTACACTAAACTATGGCTACACCTTC.

This clone was detected once. The CDR3 region has the DNA TGTGCCTGGCCGACAGGGGGCGAAAGGACAGATACGCAGTATTTT. This gives the protein CAWPTGGERTDTQYF. This rearrangement joins TRBV30 to TRBJ2-3, with 10 positions matching TRBD1. This CDR3 region has 15 residues. V was clipped by 5 bases and J by 3 bases; unmatched bases: 8. CDR1 is GTSNPN and CDR2 is SVGIG in the germline V gene (reference sequence).

The rearrangement joins TRBV2 to TRBJ1-2; the match to TRBD1 covers 7 bases. The CDR3 consists of 12 residues. Germline trimming cut 4 bases from V and 4 bases from J; bases unmatched to any gene: 0. Looked up from germline, CDR1 is SNHLY and CDR2 is FYNNEI. The CDR3 loop reads CASSGTGYGYTF. The CDR3 DNA is TGTGCCAGCAGTGGGACAGGCTATGGCTACACCTTC.

This clone showed up just a few times. The J gene is TRBJ2-7, the V gene TRBV18; tentative D call: TRBD1 (7 bases). The germline V gene has CDR1 KGHSH and CDR2 LQKENI. With 3 bases removed from V and 3 bases from J, the gap between germline ends came to 12 bases. The CDR3 loop spans 14 amino acids. The CDR3 DNA sequence: TGTGCCAGCTCACCGGCGGGACAGAACTACGAGCAGTACTTC. It is translated as CASSPAGQNYEQYF.

This chain joins TRBV28 and TRBJ1-2; TRBD1 aligns across 7 bases. V dropped 4 bases and J dropped 6; count of bases not matched to a gene: 11. The CDR3 length is 15 residues. Germline V gene lookup returns CDR1 MDHEN and CDR2 SYDVKM. DNA for the CDR3: TGTGCCAGCAGTTCTTCCACGACAGGGATTCATGGCTACACCTTC. Protein product: CASSSSTTGIHGYTF.

The chain combines TRBV10-3 with TRBJ2-7, with D tentatively TRBD2 (5 bases). Germline V gives CDR1 ENHRY, CDR2 SYGVKD. Trimming took off 2 bases at V and 2 bases at J, with 7 bases between the two ends. This CDR3 spans 13 amino acids. The CDR3 region has the DNA TGTGCCATCAGTGAGGTAGCGACCTACGAGCAGTACTTC. This encodes CAISEVATYEQYF.

V usage is TRBV2 and J usage is TRBJ2-4, with 7 bases matching TRBD1. From germline, CDR1 is SNHLY and CDR2 FYNNEI. J was trimmed by 6 bases and V by 4 bases; bases with no gene match: 12. CDR3 length: 16 residues. In DNA form, the CDR3 reads TGTGCCAGCAGTGGAACAGGGGCCGCGGGCGGAAACATTCAGTACTTC. It codes for CASSGTGAAGGNIQYF.

As concerns this clone: A read error may produce the germline difference seen at one junction end. V is TRBV7-9 and J is TRBJ1-2; 7 nucleotides agree with TRBD1. The CDR3 has 12 residues. CDR1 SEHNR and CDR2 FQNEAQ come from the germline V gene (reference sequence). The CDR3: CSSQTGDDGYTF. Here the CDR3 DNA reads TGTTCCAGTCAAACAGGGGATGATGGCTACACCTTC.

This sequence joins TRBV18 and TRBJ2-5; TRBD2 matches 9 bases. Germline-derived CDR1 and CDR2 are KGHSH and LQKENI. V dropped 4 bases and J dropped 3; count of bases not matched to a gene: 6. The CDR3 is 15 amino acids. The CDR3 region is CASSRLSGREETQYF. In DNA form, the CDR3 reads TGTGCCAGCTCACGCCTTAGCGGGAGAGAAGAGACCCAGTACTTC.

This clone has just a few counts. CDR3: CASSLLVANYGYTF. The CDR3, as DNA: TGTGCCAGCAGTTTACTGGTAGCTAACTATGGCTACACCTTC. The chain joins TRBV28 to TRBJ1-2; D not certain. The V gene's germline CDR1 is MDHEN and CDR2 SYDVKM. V gave up 2 bases and J gave up 0 bases, with 7 bases separating them. The CDR3 length is 14 residues.

A word on this clone: This sample includes further DNA sequences coding for the same CDR3. V gene TRBV5-1 combines with J gene TRBJ2-2; D is possibly TRBD2 (6 bases). The CDR3 length is 16 residues. Germline V gene lookup returns CDR1 SGHRS and CDR2 YFSETQ. V was shortened by 0 bases and J by 1 base, with 10 bases between the two germline ends. CDR3 DNA: TGCGCCAGCAGCTTGGGGCTAGCGAAGAACACCGGGGAGCTGTTTTTT. The encoded protein is CASSLGLAKNTGELFF.

V gene TRBV4-1 combines with J gene TRBJ1-1, with 10 bases matching TRBD1. Germline V lookup: CDR1 MGHRA, CDR2 YSYEKL. Trimming cost V 5 bases and J 11 bases; bases outside gene matches: 11. The CDR3 totals 14 residues. The CDR3 here is CASSDRDRGLRAFF. For the CDR3, the DNA is TGCGCCAGCAGCGACCGGGACAGGGGTCTTAGGGCTTTCTTT.

The chain couples TRBV5-1 to TRBJ2-3, with D maybe TRBD2 (5 bases). Germline CDR1 reads SGHRS; CDR2 reads YFSETQ. V was pared by 0 bases and J by 1 base, with 9 bases between. The CDR3 sequence is 15 residues long. The CDR3 region is CASSLVVEGTDTQYF. Written as DNA, the CDR3 is TGCGCCAGCAGCTTGGTTGTGGAGGGCACAGATACGCAGTATTTT.